One and the same sample provided the 6 T cell receptor beta chains below, sequenced in a study of T cell responses to AZD1222 COVID-19 vaccine (dated by TCRdb to 2020 to 2022). Taken with the paper, the label for time point translates to: baseline before first vaccination. The library was generated by the immunoSEQ multiplex PCR assay. As stored in TCRdb, this immuneACCESS dataset retains in-frame rearrangements with V and J assigned. A fraction of the clones does not appear; measured against another copy, unresolved V genes explain less than half of the discrepancy, and the remainder lacks a known reason. For this sample there are over 100,000 clones; approximately 90% appear just once. In total, the top ten clones hold under 3.5% of the sample. Sequences were derived from peripheral blood, sampled on day 0 of AZD1222 vaccination. The source of these receptors is an adult in good health.

The J gene is TRBJ1-1, the V gene TRBV28, with 11 bases identical to TRBD1. Germline V gives CDR1 MDHEN, CDR2 SYDVKM. The V gene end was trimmed by 8 bases and the J gene end by 1 base; junction bases not matched to a gene: 9. The CDR3 is made up of 16 amino acids. As DNA, the CDR3 is TGTGCCAGCCGAAACCGGGACAGGGGGTCGAACACTGAAGCTTTCTTT. Protein product: CASRNRDRGSNTEAFF.

The gene calls are TRBV10-3 and TRBJ1-5, with D unresolved. Germline-derived CDR1 and CDR2 are ENHRY and SYGVKD. V shed 0 bases and J shed 0 bases, with 9 bases lying between them. This CDR3 comprises 16 residues. DNA for the CDR3: TGTGCCATCAGTGAGTCGGAGCGGAGTAGCAATCAGCCCCAGCATTTT. Its protein product is CAISESERSSNQPQHF.

V gene TRBV4-1 combines with J gene TRBJ1-5; possible D gene TRBD1, 5 bases. This CDR3 comprises 16 residues. Germline values: CDR1 MGHRA, CDR2 YSYEKL. The ends were cut back, 4 bases at V and 5 bases at J, with 18 bases in the middle. The CDR3 DNA reads as TGCGCCAGCAGCCGAGCTTCCGGGACTGGAGATCAGCCCCAGCATTTT. This translates into CASSRASGTGDQPQHF.

This sequence joins TRBV28 and TRBJ1-2; 7 nucleotides match TRBD1. V dropped 6 bases and J dropped 4; count of bases not matched to a gene: 11. CDR1 is MDHEN, CDR2 SYDVKM, per germline. The CDR3 consists of 15 residues. The CDR3 loop is CASSSFLGQIYGYTF. CDR3 DNA: TGTGCCAGCAGCTCTTTCTTGGGACAGATCTATGGCTACACCTTC.

This clone was detected only a few times. The V gene is TRBV5-6, the J gene TRBJ1-5; 10 bases line up with TRBD1. The CDR3 totals 15 residues. Germline-derived CDR1 and CDR2 are SGHDT and YYEEEE. Trimming cost V 1 base and J 4 bases; bases outside gene matches: 2. The CDR3 here is CASSLWDRGNQPQHF. CDR3 in DNA: TGTGCCAGCAGCTTGTGGGACAGGGGAAATCAGCCCCAGCATTTT.

The V and J genes are TRBV2 and TRBJ1-6, with 7 bases matching TRBD1. Germline V CDR1 and CDR2: SNHLY, FYNNEI. This CDR3 is built from 10 residues. Unmatched junction bases numbered 4, after V lost 6 bases and J lost 17 bases. CDR3 region: CASSRTGVHF. CDR3 DNA sequence: TGTGCCAGCAGCCGGACAGGAGTCCACTTT.